One and the same sample provided the 31 T cell receptor beta chains below, sequenced in a study of cytomegalovirus exposure and HLA in healthy donors. Vbeta (60) and Jbeta (13) primers were used in the PCR. The table came from immunoSEQ multiplex PCR; TCRdb's copy has only in-frame clones and leaves some out. The data contain fewer than 250,000 clones, roughly 82% of them singletons. Source material: PBMCs. These receptors were obtained from a man aged 35 to 55 in good health and CMV-seropositive.

The rearrangement uses TRBV30 and TRBJ2-7; no reliable D call. CDR1 GTSNPN and CDR2 SVGIG come from the germline V gene (reference sequence). The V end was cut by 5 bases, the J end by 9 bases, with 20 bases between. The CDR3 runs to 13 residues. CDR3 protein: CAWADIDFLGQYF. The CDR3 nucleotides are TGTGCCTGGGCCGACATAGATTTCCTTGGGCAGTACTTC.

The table lists this clone with a few counts. V usage is TRBV6-1 and J usage is TRBJ1-3, with 11 bases aligning to TRBD1. J gave up 2 bases and V 3 bases, and 3 bases lay outside the gene matches. CDR1 MNHNS and CDR2 SASEGT come from the germline V gene. The CDR3 length is 16 residues. DNA for the CDR3: TGTGCCAGCAGTGAGCCGGGACAGGGGGCTGGAAACACCATATATTTT. Its translation is CASSEPGQGAGNTIYF.

The chain employs TRBV6-1 and TRBJ2-7; 9 nucleotides agree with TRBD1. The CDR3 consists of 13 residues. J lost 3 bases, V lost 6 bases, and 3 bases had no gene match. Looked up from germline, CDR1 is MNHNS and CDR2 is SASEGT. The DNA for the CDR3 is TGTGCCAGCAGCCGGACAGGGGACTACGAGCAGTACGTC. This sequence encodes CASSRTGDYEQYV.

The J gene is TRBJ2-1, the V gene TRBV29-1; D is uncertain. The CDR3 has 12 amino acids. Germline lookup yields CDR1 SQVTM and CDR2 ANQGSEA. V was pared by 0 bases and J by 11 bases, with 11 bases between. CDR3 in DNA: TGCAGCGTTGAAGATCTATATAGCCAGCAGTTCTTC. It encodes CSVEDLYSQQFF.

The chain joins TRBV7-9 to TRBJ2-1, with TRBD2 matching 10 bases. CDR1 and CDR2 (germline): SEHNR, FQNEAQ (reference sequence). The CDR3 contains 19 residues. Trimming removed 2 bases from V and 2 bases from J; junction bases left unmatched: 12. In nucleotides, the CDR3 is TGTGCCAGCAGCTTAACTAGCGGGAAAGATCTAGTCGCCTACAATGAGCAGTTCTTC. This codes for CASSLTSGKDLVAYNEQFF.

This chain links TRBV7-8 with TRBJ2-4; the D gene is possibly TRBD2 (8 bases). The germline V gene has CDR1 SGHVS and CDR2 FQNEAQ. The CDR3 runs to 12 residues. Trimming left V 4 bases short and J 13 bases short, with 14 bases between. The CDR3 sequence is CASSSGGTVQYF. Written as DNA, the CDR3 is TGTGCCAGCAGCTCGGGGGGGACAGTCCAGTACTTC.

This clone turned up a few times. This chain joins TRBV5-4 and TRBJ2-5, with 7 bases aligning to TRBD1. In germline, CDR1 is SGHNT, CDR2 YYREEE (reference sequence). The J segment lost 2 bases and the V segment lost 3 bases, leaving 4 bases of the junction unmatched. CDR3 size: 14 residues. Here the CDR3 DNA reads TGTGCCAGCAGCTCCCCAGGGGGACAAGAGACCCAGTACTTC. Encoded protein: CASSSPGGQETQYF.

Only a few counts were recorded for this clone. The genes are TRBV15 and TRBJ1-5, with 8 bases lining up with TRBD1. This CDR3 is built from 16 residues. Unmatched junction bases numbered 8, after V lost 5 bases and J lost 2 bases. Germline V gives CDR1 LNHNV, CDR2 YYDKDF (reference sequence). Here the CDR3 reads CATSRQEQGGNQPQHF. The CDR3 coding sequence is TGTGCCACCAGCCGACAGGAACAGGGGGGCAATCAGCCCCAGCATTTT.

The J gene is TRBJ2-7, the V gene TRBV6-1; maybe TRBD2 (6 bases). Trimming left V 11 bases short and J 3 bases short, with 11 bases between. Germline V gene data show CDR1 as MNHNS and CDR2 as SASEGT. The CDR3 totals 11 residues. CDR3 sequence: CALGGNYEQYF. The CDR3 nucleotides read TGTGCCCTGGGAGGCAACTACGAGCAGTACTTC.

V usage is TRBV4-1 and J usage is TRBJ1-2; D may be TRBD1 (5 bases). V shed 1 base and J shed 4 bases, with 13 bases lying between them. Germline CDR1 and CDR2: MGHRA and YSYEKL. The CDR3 length is 15 residues. The CDR3 DNA is TGCGCCAGCAGCCAAGGGGGAAGGGGAGGCTATGGCTACACCTTC. Protein sequence: CASSQGGRGGYGYTF.

This clone was picked up one time. V and J are TRBV7-2 and TRBJ1-1; tentative D call: TRBD1 (6 bases). The germline V and J ends were trimmed by 5 bases and 4 bases, with 11 bases remaining between them. The CDR3 has 13 residues. Looked up from germline, CDR1 is SGHTA and CDR2 is FQGNSA. The CDR3 here is CASSRQAGTEAFF. The CDR3 DNA sequence: TGTGCCAGCAGCAGACAGGCGGGCACTGAAGCTTTCTTT.

The chain links TRBV27 to TRBJ2-2, with D perhaps matching TRBD2 (5 bases). The CDR3 has 14 residues. In germline, CDR1 is MNHEY, CDR2 SMNVEV (reference sequence). Trimming took off 0 bases at V and 4 bases at J, with 6 bases between the two ends. As DNA, the CDR3 is TGTGCCAGCAGTTTATCGGGAGCCACCGGGGAGCTGTTTTTT. Its protein product is CASSLSGATGELFF.

The chain employs TRBV6-1 and TRBJ2-1; 7 positions agree with TRBD2. In germline, CDR1 is MNHNS, CDR2 SASEGT. CDR3 length equals 16 residues. V lost 0 bases, J lost 3 bases, and 5 bases stayed unmatched. The CDR3 sequence: CASSEAPSGIYNEQFF. For the CDR3, the DNA is TGTGCCAGCAGTGAAGCTCCTAGCGGAATCTACAATGAGCAGTTCTTC.

The rearrangement joins TRBV7-9 to TRBJ1-1; unclear D gene. V dropped 3 bases and J dropped 3 bases, with 8 bases sitting between them. In germline, CDR1 is SEHNR, CDR2 FQNEAQ (reference sequence). The CDR3 totals 13 residues. As DNA, the CDR3 is TGTGCCAGCAGCTTCAGGAGGGACACTGAAGCTTTCTTT. Amino acid sequence: CASSFRRDTEAFF.

This clone was counted once. The genes are TRBV5-1 and TRBJ1-6; TRBD1 matches at 9 bases. This CDR3 comprises 15 residues. Looked up from germline, CDR1 is SGHRS and CDR2 is YFSETQ. Trimming removed 4 bases from V and 7 bases from J; junction bases left unmatched: 6. CDR3 protein: CASSTIDRGNSPLHF. As DNA, the CDR3 is TGCGCCAGCAGCACAATTGACAGGGGGAATTCACCCCTCCACTTT.

The chain links TRBV11-3 to TRBJ2-7; TRBD2 is a possible D gene (5 bases). Germline CDR1 is SGHNT and CDR2 is YENEEA. There are 13 residues in the CDR3. V was cut by 5 bases and J by 2 bases, with 10 bases left in between. CDR3 nucleotide sequence: TGTGCCAGCAGCCAGTCGAGGGCCTACGAGCAGTACGTC. It translates to CASSQSRAYEQYV.

The V and J genes are TRBV6-5 and TRBJ2-7; 11 bases are shared with TRBD2. The germline gives CDR1 MNHEY, CDR2 SVGAGI. After removal of 5 bases from V and 6 bases from J, the junction contained 6 bases not matched to a gene. The CDR3 has 14 amino acids. CDR3 nucleotide sequence: TGTGCCAGCAGTCGTAGCGGGAGGGCCTTCGAGCAGTACTTC. Protein sequence: CASSRSGRAFEQYF.

The chain combines TRBV27 with TRBJ2-1; 9 positions agree with TRBD2. The CDR3 is 14 amino acids. V lost 2 bases and J lost 7; bases outside the gene matches: 3. The germline V gene has CDR1 MNHEY and CDR2 SMNVEV (reference sequence). The CDR3 region has the DNA TGTGCCAGCAGTTTAGGACTAGCGATTAATGAGCAGTTCTTC. This codes for CASSLGLAINEQFF.

The rearrangement joins TRBV6-4 to TRBJ2-1, with 9 positions matching TRBD2. Trimming at V came to 11 bases and at J to 8 bases, leaving 13 bases not matched to a gene. The CDR3 loop spans 14 amino acids. The germline V gene has CDR1 MRHNA and CDR2 SNTAGT. For the CDR3, the DNA is TGTGCCTCCAGGGAAGGGACTAGCTTCGATGAGCAGTTCTTC. This translates into CASREGTSFDEQFF.

V is TRBV18 and J is TRBJ1-2; unclear D gene. Trimming left V 2 bases short and J 4 bases short, with 20 bases between. This CDR3 comprises 17 residues. CDR1 and CDR2 from the germline V gene are KGHSH and LQKENI. This CDR3 reads CASSPEVSPRGGYGYTF. CDR3 sequence (DNA): TGTGCCAGCTCACCAGAGGTGTCTCCCCGAGGTGGCTATGGCTACACCTTC.

This clone was observed a handful of times. CDR3 nucleotide sequence: TGTGCCAGCAGTGGCGCGGTGGAGCCCGGGGAGCTGTTTTTT. As protein: CASSGAVEPGELFF. V gene TRBV27 combines with J gene TRBJ2-2, with D unresolved. V lost 5 bases, J lost 6 bases, and 13 bases lay in between. Germline assignment: CDR1 MNHEY and CDR2 SMNVEV (reference sequence). CDR3 length equals 14 residues.

This sequence joins TRBV5-1 and TRBJ1-6, with a possible D match to TRBD1 (5 bases). Per the germline V gene, CDR1 is SGHRS and CDR2 is YFSETQ. V lost 0 bases, J lost 5 bases, and 9 bases lay in between. This CDR3 has 15 amino acids. The CDR3 nucleotides read TGCGCCAGCAGCTTGGGGACACACCATAATTCACCCCTCCACTTT. Translated, it gives CASSLGTHHNSPLHF.

The V and J genes are TRBV6-5 and TRBJ1-1; D not resolved. The CDR3 is made up of 12 amino acids. The V end lost 5 bases, the J end lost 3 bases, and 7 bases lay between the germline ends. Germline-derived CDR1 and CDR2 are MNHEY and SVGAGI. The CDR3 protein is CASSKPHTEAFF. In DNA, the CDR3 is TGTGCCAGCAGTAAGCCCCACACTGAAGCTTTCTTT.

In its sample, this clone was seen a few times. The chain carries TRBV6-5 and TRBJ1-1, with TRBD1 identical over 8 bases. CDR1 is MNHEY, CDR2 SVGAGI, per germline. The CDR3 runs 13 residues. Trimming took 5 bases from V and 3 from J; bases not matched to a gene: 2. The DNA for the CDR3 is TGTGCCAGCAGTAAACAGGGGGACACTGAAGCTTTCTTT. Encoded protein: CASSKQGDTEAFF.

The chain recombines TRBV27 with TRBJ2-7, with D possibly matching TRBD1 (6 bases). V lost 2 bases and J 1 base, leaving 6 bases between the germline ends. Germline CDR1 is MNHEY and CDR2 is SMNVEV (reference sequence). The CDR3 is 13 residues long. As DNA, the CDR3 is TGTGCCAGCAGTTTAGGACAGTCCTACGAGCAGTACTTC. It encodes CASSLGQSYEQYF.

The chain joins TRBV6-5 to TRBJ1-2; D is possibly TRBD1 (6 bases). The CDR3 runs 13 residues. In germline, CDR1 is MNHEY, CDR2 SVGAGI. V was shortened by 8 bases and J by 3 bases, with 13 bases between the two germline ends. CDR3 amino acids: CASGPQGHYGYTF. The CDR3 DNA reads as TGTGCCAGCGGACCACAGGGCCACTATGGCTACACCTTC.

The chain couples TRBV7-9 to TRBJ2-2; 7 nucleotides line up with TRBD2. The germline gives CDR1 SEHNR, CDR2 FQNEAQ (reference sequence). The V segment lost 2 bases and the J segment 5 bases; nucleotides outside the gene matches: 8. The CDR3 sequence is 16 residues long. CDR3 nucleotide sequence: TGTGCCAGCAGCTTACGGAGCGGGAAGGGGACCGGGGAGCTGTTTTTT. It yields the protein CASSLRSGKGTGELFF.

The V and J genes are TRBV4-1 and TRBJ2-1; D is perhaps TRBD1 (6 bases). V lost 0 bases and J lost 7, with 13 bases in between. Germline assignment: CDR1 MGHRA and CDR2 YSYEKL. The CDR3 contains 15 residues. The CDR3 coding sequence is TGCGCCAGCAGCCAAGATTACAGGGAGAAAAATGAGCAGTTCTTC. This gives the protein CASSQDYREKNEQFF.

V usage is TRBV2 and J usage is TRBJ1-3; TRBD1 aligns across 8 bases. The CDR3 covers 14 residues. V was pared by 5 bases and J by 4 bases, with 4 bases of the junction left unmatched. CDR1 is SNHLY, CDR2 FYNNEI, per germline. CDR3 sequence (DNA): TGTGCCAGCAGTCAGGGGGCGCGGGGAAACACCATATATTTT. This sequence encodes CASSQGARGNTIYF.

The J gene is TRBJ2-7, the V gene TRBV5-1, with unresolved D. From germline, CDR1 is SGHRS and CDR2 YFSETQ. V dropped 2 bases and J dropped 6 bases, with 12 bases sitting between them. The CDR3 sequence is 13 residues long. The CDR3 is CASSLSTFGEQYF. The CDR3 DNA follows: TGCGCCAGCAGCTTATCAACATTTGGCGAGCAGTACTTC.

This clone was observed a handful of times. This chain joins TRBV27 and TRBJ2-3; 8 nucleotides agree with TRBD2. The junction had 11 bases not matched to a gene; V was cut back by 5 bases and J by 7 bases. The CDR3 consists of 15 residues. The germline V gene has CDR1 MNHEY and CDR2 SMNVEV (reference sequence). The CDR3 reads CASSLGGLGDYTQYF. For the CDR3, the DNA is TGTGCCAGCAGTCTTGGGGGACTAGGGGACTATACGCAGTATTTT.